This T cell receptor beta chain was documented in a study of cytomegalovirus exposure and HLA in healthy donors. Regarding the study as a whole: Later analysis identified 17,000 or so TCR beta sequences associated with HLA alleles, using a false discovery rate threshold of 0.05. Available immune exposure information covered CMV serostatus only. Apparent HLA restriction characterized most CMV-associated TCR beta chains in a later analysis.

Germline V gene lookup returns CDR1 SQVTM and CDR2 ANQGSEA. The CDR3 is 13 amino acids. V lost 4 bases, J lost 7 bases, and 6 bases stayed unmatched. Primers: 60 Vbeta forward and 13 Jbeta reverse. The table came from immunoSEQ multiplex PCR; TCRdb's copy has only in-frame clones and leaves some out. The table lists 150,000 to 200,000 clones, roughly 80% of them singletons. A word on this clone: Its antigen is still unknown.

This clonotype originated in a woman aged 18-30 years in good health and CMV-seronegative. The chain links TRBV29-1 to TRBJ1-1; TRBD1 agrees at 10 bases. The sequenced material came from PBMCs. The CDR3 loop is CSVVRQGAGEAFF. CDR3 DNA sequence: TGCAGCGTTGTCAGACAGGGGGCTGGTGAAGCTTTCTTT.